This entry concerns a single T cell receptor (beta chain). This sample stems from a study of shared clonotypes between healthy human individuals. The run depth of the assay was deep. TCRdb's copy holds only in-frame clones and misses some; the assay was immunoSEQ multiplex PCR. This sample has approximately 2.1 million clones, with over 90% found just once. The V end was cut by 10 bases, the J end by 0 bases, with 15 bases between. This CDR3 is 14 amino acids long. Germline V gene sequence: CDR1 SNHLY, CDR2 FYNNEI. The TCR was taken from a man aged 18-30 years in good health. Some clones in this sample may be carry-over from other donors' samples. The gene calls are TRBV2 and TRBJ1-2, with D tentatively TRBD1 (6 bases). Material: naive CD4+ T cells from PBMCs. As to subset: CD45RA+ positively selected. The CDR3 region has the DNA TGTGCCACCTCCTCCCAGGGGACTAACTATGGCTACACCTTC. Its translation: CATSSQGTNYGYTF.